The rows below give T cell receptor beta chains drawn from one sample of a study of Ad26.COV2.S vaccination and SARS-CoV-2 variants. The repertoire was sequenced with immunoSEQ multiplex PCR; TCRdb's copy has only in-frame clones and lacks some. The sample holds over 100,000 clones; about 78% are singletons and the top ten take roughly 17%. The sample was peripheral blood, taken after recovery from COVID-19. Every receptor here comes from a human donor who had recovered from COVID-19. Each CDR3 is given with its conserved first and last residue. D genes are given only for firm matches. Clone size, where shown, is once, few, many, or a class for clones that have expanded.

.	.	TRBV6-2/TRBV6-3	CASSYPRRGLGQETQYF
once	TRBD1	TRBV5-1	CASSIPTGESYGYTF
.	.	TRBV27	CASSPPGGGYGYTF
.	.	TRBV2	CASSASGSQIPGEQFF
.	.	TRBV7-2	CASSLGGLSTEAFF
.	.	TRBV28	CASSPIQGFGELFF
.	.	TRBV5-4	CASSLGSNQPQHF
.	.	TRBV21-1	CASSKVGGDSDTEAFF
.	.	TRBV4-1	CASTHRTEAFF
.	.	TRBV28	CASTQPERANYGYTF
.	.	TRBV5-1	CASSPRELIYF
.	.	TRBV6-1	CASSELGYTEAFF
once	.	TRBV28	CASSPPPLSVSSTDTQYF
.	.	TRBV30	CAWSPTVGPSYEQYF
.	.	TRBV5-6	CASSFTGGYSPLHF
.	.	TRBV7-9	CASSLGGLNSPLHF
.	TRBD1	TRBV10-3	CAIRRDRGANEQFF
.	.	TRBV6-6	CASRGGQNTEAFF
.	.	TRBV29-1	CSVGLQGTDTQYF
.	.	TRBV2	CASRNLLGTQYF
once	TRBD1	TRBV19	CASSRKRQGTGPEAFF
.	.	TRBV5-4	CASSFGDSYTEAFF
.	.	TRBV30	CAHRGLTITDTQYF
.	.	TRBV5-1	CASSLGSYTNTGELFF
once	TRBD2	TRBV4-3	CASSRNIAGGRSTDTQYF
.	.	TRBV19	CASSTNPRGYEQYF
.	.	TRBV9	CASSVDRAYGYTF
.	TRBD2	TRBV13	CASSSILAGGRYNEQFF
many	.	TRBV6-6	CASSHRTNNEQFF
.	TRBD1	TRBV7-2	CASSRQGLGGYTF
.	TRBD1	TRBV2	CASSLPGTGCLF
once	.	TRBV7-9	CASSDSADTQYF
.	.	TRBV20-1	CSASRTGVNTEAFF
.	.	TRBV13	CASSFLANTAYGYTF
.	TRBD1	TRBV29-1	CSAEQGALTYGYTF
.	.	TRBV3-1/TRBV3-2	CASSPGGGYGNQPQHF
.	TRBD2	TRBV3-1/TRBV3-2	CASSRLAGNAYNEQFF
.	.	TRBV12-3/TRBV12-4	CASRPQGRYEQYF
.	TRBD1	TRBV30	CAWRATGSVDQPQHF
.	.	TRBV6-5	CATKQGGSTGELFF
.	TRBD1	TRBV7-2	CASSLGQGAGGSNQPQHF
.	.	TRBV18	CASSPRGGNMNTEAFF
.	.	TRBV7-2	CASRPAGPTDTQYF
.	TRBD2	TRBV3-1/TRBV3-2	CASSHRLAGGEQGTQYF
medium-sized	.	TRBV4-2	CASSTNAAVNTEAFF
.	.	TRBV3-1/TRBV3-2	CASSQRAGERLNTEAFF
.	TRBD2	TRBV5-4	CASSWGTSGWDEQYF
.	.	TRBV19	CASSFGSIGEDEQFF
.	TRBD1	TRBV2	CASTRDRINTGELFF
.	TRBD2	TRBV10-3	CAISVGSGGWETQYF
few	.	TRBV6-5	CASIPQRSGTEAFF
few	.	TRBV27	CASMPRTEPRKYF
once	.	TRBV6-2/TRBV6-3	CASSYFRQTGEPLHF